One T cell receptor beta chain is described in this entry. Only in-frame clones appear in the TCRdb table, and some are missing; sequencing was by immunoSEQ multiplex PCR. The data contain some 490,000 clones, about 72% of them singletons. This CDR3 has 15 residues. Trimming left V 8 bases short and J 3 bases short, with 19 bases between. Germline values: CDR1 GTSNPN, CDR2 SVGIG (reference sequence). This sample was taken from a study of shared clonotypes between healthy human individuals. V and J are TRBV30 and TRBJ1-4; a possible D gene is TRBD1 (6 bases). The source material was PBMCs. The receptor was isolated from a middle-aged woman in good health. Some clones in this sample may be carry-over from other donors' samples. CDR3: CAGGRGDLSNEKLFF. The CDR3 region has the DNA TGTGCCGGAGGAAGGGGGGATCTCTCTAATGAAAAACTGTTTTTT.